Below, 11 T cell receptor beta chains from the same sample are listed, as sequenced in a study of T cell responses to AZD1222 COVID-19 vaccine. Method: immunoSEQ multiplex PCR; TCRdb's copy keeps in-frame clones and lacks some. The table includes approximately 140,000 clones, around 94% detected once. The specimen was peripheral blood, collected 28 days after the second AZD1222 dose. Receptors originate from an adult who received the AZD1222 COVID-19 vaccine.

The V call is TRBV3-1 (or the pseudogene TRBV3-2), the J call TRBJ1-1; the D is unclear. Trimming left V 1 base short and J 4 bases short, with 7 bases between. Germline V gives CDR1 LGHDT, CDR2 YNNKEL (reference sequence). This CDR3 comprises 13 residues. The CDR3 nucleotides are TGTGCCAGCAGCCAAGTTCGGGGCACTGAAGCTTTCTTT. Translation: CASSQVRGTEAFF.

The J gene is TRBJ1-1, the V gene TRBV19; 9 bases agree with TRBD1. The length of the CDR3 is 16 residues. Trimming removed 4 bases from V and 5 bases from J; junction bases left unmatched: 11. CDR1 and CDR2 from the germline V gene are LNHDA and SQIVND (reference sequence). The CDR3 DNA reads as TGTGCCAGTAGTAAAGCCCTTCGGGACAGGGAGACTGAAGCTTTCTTT. Translation gives CASSKALRDRETEAFF.

The chain carries TRBV7-2 and TRBJ2-1, with TRBD1 matching over 9 bases. The junction had 7 bases not matched to a gene; V was cut back by 5 bases and J by 8 bases. The CDR3 totals 14 residues. CDR1 SGHTA and CDR2 FQGNSA come from the germline V gene. The DNA of the CDR3 is TGTGCCAGCAGCCCGGGACAGGGAGGACATGAGCAGTTCTTC. Translation: CASSPGQGGHEQFF.

The CDR3 protein is CASRPSPGGSYGYTF. CDR3 in DNA: TGTGCCAGTCGCCCCTCGCCCGGTGGGTCCTATGGCTACACCTTC. The chain couples TRBV11-2 to TRBJ1-2, with no clear D. V was trimmed by 9 bases and J by 4 bases, leaving 21 bases between them. The CDR3 runs 15 residues. The germline gives CDR1 SGHAT, CDR2 FQNNGV. The full variable domain, its missing parts supplied by reference TRBV11-2 and TRBJ1-2, is EAGVAQSPRYKIIEKRQSVAFWCNPISGHATLYWYQQILGQGPKLLIQFQNNGVVDDSQLPKDRFSAERLKGVDSTLKIQPAKLEDSAVYLCASRPSPGGSYGYTFGSGTRLTVV.

The chain combines TRBV5-8 with TRBJ1-2, with D possibly being TRBD1 (6 bases). The germline V gene has CDR1 SGHTS and CDR2 YDEGEE. The CDR3 runs 14 residues. Deletions cut 4 bases from V and 0 bases from J, with 10 bases between. CDR3 residues: CASSPRQANYGYTF. The CDR3 DNA reads TGTGCCAGCAGCCCGAGACAGGCTAACTATGGCTACACCTTC.

The J gene is TRBJ1-1, the V gene TRBV28; possibly TRBD1 for D (5 bases). The CDR3 is 14 residues long. Trimming took off 3 bases at V and 0 bases at J, with 8 bases between the two ends. In germline, CDR1 is MDHEN, CDR2 SYDVKM. In DNA form, the CDR3 reads TGTGCCAGCAGTTTTGGGACCATGAACACTGAAGCTTTCTTT. This translates into CASSFGTMNTEAFF.

The rearrangement joins TRBV7-6 to TRBJ2-2; TRBD2 matches 7 bases. V trimming: 3 bases; J trimming: 2 bases; junction bases outside the gene matches: 6. CDR3 size: 16 residues. The germline gives CDR1 SGHVS, CDR2 FNYEAQ. The CDR3 nucleotides are TGTGCCAGCAGCTTGGAGACTAGCCTCAACACCGGGGAGCTGTTTTTT. This codes for CASSLETSLNTGELFF. The full variable domain, completed using reference TRBV7-6 and TRBJ2-2, is GAGVSQSPRYKVTKRGQDVALRCDPISGHVSLYWYRQALGQGPEFLTYFNYEAQQDKSGLPNDRFSAERPEGSISTLTIQRTEQRDSAMYRCASSLETSLNTGELFFGEGSRLTVL.

CDR3 sequence: CASSPDQAYEQYF. The CDR3 bases are TGTGCCAGCAGTCCGGACCAGGCCTACGAGCAGTACTTC. The chain carries TRBV2 and TRBJ2-7; D not certain. The CDR3 extends over 13 amino acids. Germline assignment: CDR1 SNHLY and CDR2 FYNNEI. V was trimmed by 5 bases and J by 2 bases, leaving 10 bases between them.

This chain links TRBV10-1 with TRBJ2-7; 8 bases match TRBD2. Germline V gene lookup returns CDR1 WNHNN and CDR2 SYGVQD (reference sequence). The CDR3 covers 14 residues. Germline trimming cut 4 bases from V and 0 bases from J; bases unmatched to any gene: 2. The CDR3 sequence is CASSGTSGSYEQYF. CDR3 bases: TGCGCCAGCAGTGGAACTAGCGGCTCCTACGAGCAGTACTTC.

The chain recombines TRBV19 with TRBJ1-2, with D unclear. The V gene's germline CDR1 is LNHDA and CDR2 SQIVND (reference sequence). The length of the CDR3 is 13 residues. V was clipped by 9 bases and J by 10 bases, with 21 bases between them. Written as DNA, the CDR3 is TGTGCCAGCCAGAACGGACCGTTGGATGACTACACCTTC. It yields the protein CASQNGPLDDYTF.

The chain is built from TRBV5-1 and TRBJ2-1; TRBD2 aligns across 8 bases. Trimming at V came to 1 base and at J to 6 bases, leaving 9 bases not matched to a gene. CDR1 SGHRS and CDR2 YFSETQ come from the germline V gene. This CDR3 contains 16 residues. The CDR3: CASSLTMGTRGNEQFF. CDR3 in DNA: TGCGCCAGCAGCTTGACCATGGGGACTAGAGGCAATGAGCAGTTCTTC. Based on the CDR3 plus reference TRBV5-1 and TRBJ2-1, the full variable domain is KAGVTQTPRYLIKTRGQQVTLSCSPISGHRSVSWYQQTPGQGLQFLFEYFSETQRNKGNFPGRFSGRQFSNSRSEMNVSTLELGDSALYLCASSLTMGTRGNEQFFGPGTRLTVL.